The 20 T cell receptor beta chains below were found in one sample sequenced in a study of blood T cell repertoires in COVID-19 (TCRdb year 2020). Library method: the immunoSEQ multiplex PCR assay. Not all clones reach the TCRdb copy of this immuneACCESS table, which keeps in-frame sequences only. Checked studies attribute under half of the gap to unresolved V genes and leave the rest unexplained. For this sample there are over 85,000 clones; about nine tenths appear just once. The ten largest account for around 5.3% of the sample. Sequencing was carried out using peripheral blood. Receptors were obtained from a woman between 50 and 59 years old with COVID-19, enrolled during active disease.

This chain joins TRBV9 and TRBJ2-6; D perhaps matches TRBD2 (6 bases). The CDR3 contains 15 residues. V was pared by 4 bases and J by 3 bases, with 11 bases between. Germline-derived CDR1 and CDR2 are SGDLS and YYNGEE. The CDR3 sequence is CASSLRDFGANVLTF. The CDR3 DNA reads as TGTGCCAGCAGCCTCCGGGACTTTGGGGCCAACGTCCTGACTTTC.

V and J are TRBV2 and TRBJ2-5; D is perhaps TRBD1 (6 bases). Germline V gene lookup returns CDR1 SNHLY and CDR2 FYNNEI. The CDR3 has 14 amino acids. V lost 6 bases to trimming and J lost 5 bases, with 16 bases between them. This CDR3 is CASSGTATGETQYF. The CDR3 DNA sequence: TGTGCCAGCAGCGGGACCGCTACAGGGGAGACCCAGTACTTC.

CDR3 bases: TGTGCCAGCAGCCGTACTAGTGGTTCGGGGGAGCTGTTTTTT. Encoded protein: CASSRTSGSGELFF. V usage is TRBV7-2 and J usage is TRBJ2-2, with D possibly being TRBD2 (5 bases). The V gene lost 5 bases and the J gene lost 8 bases, with 15 bases spanning the gap. This CDR3 is 14 amino acids long. The germline V gene has CDR1 SGHTA and CDR2 FQGNSA.

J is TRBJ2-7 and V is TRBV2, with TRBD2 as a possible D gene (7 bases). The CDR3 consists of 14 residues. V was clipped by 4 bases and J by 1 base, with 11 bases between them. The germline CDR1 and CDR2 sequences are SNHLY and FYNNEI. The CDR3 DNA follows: TGTGCCAGCAGTGTGGAGGGGGGGTCCTACGAGCAGTACTTC. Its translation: CASSVEGGSYEQYF.

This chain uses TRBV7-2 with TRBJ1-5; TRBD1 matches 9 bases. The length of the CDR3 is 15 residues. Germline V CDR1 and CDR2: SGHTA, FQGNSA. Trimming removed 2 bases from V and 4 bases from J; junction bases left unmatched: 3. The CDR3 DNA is TGTGCCAGCAGCTTAACAGGGGGCCTTAATCAGCCCCAGCATTTT. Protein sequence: CASSLTGGLNQPQHF.

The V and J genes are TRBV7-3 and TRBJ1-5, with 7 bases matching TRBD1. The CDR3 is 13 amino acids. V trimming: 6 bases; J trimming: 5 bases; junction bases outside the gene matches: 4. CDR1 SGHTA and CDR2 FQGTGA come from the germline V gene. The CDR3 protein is CASSFGQDQPQHF. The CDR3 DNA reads TGTGCCAGCAGTTTCGGACAGGATCAGCCCCAGCATTTT.

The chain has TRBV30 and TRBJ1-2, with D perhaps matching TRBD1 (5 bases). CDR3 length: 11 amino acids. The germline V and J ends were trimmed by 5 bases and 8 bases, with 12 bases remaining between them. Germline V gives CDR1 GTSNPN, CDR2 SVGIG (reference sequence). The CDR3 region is CAWQGRGGYTF. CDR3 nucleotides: TGTGCCTGGCAGGGAAGGGGAGGCTACACCTTC.

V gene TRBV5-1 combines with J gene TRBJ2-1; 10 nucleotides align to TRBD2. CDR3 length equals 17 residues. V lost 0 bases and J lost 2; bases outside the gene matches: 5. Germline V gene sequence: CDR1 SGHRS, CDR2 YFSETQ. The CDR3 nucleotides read TGCGCCAGCAGCTTGGCCCACAGCGGGGGGGCCTACAATGAGCAGTTCTTC. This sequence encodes CASSLAHSGGAYNEQFF.

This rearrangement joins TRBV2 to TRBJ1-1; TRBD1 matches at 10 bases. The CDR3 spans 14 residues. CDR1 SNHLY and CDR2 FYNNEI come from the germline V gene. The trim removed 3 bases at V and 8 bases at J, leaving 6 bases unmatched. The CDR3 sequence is CASSETGGIVEAFF. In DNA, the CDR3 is TGTGCCAGCAGTGAGACAGGGGGCATTGTGGAAGCTTTCTTT.

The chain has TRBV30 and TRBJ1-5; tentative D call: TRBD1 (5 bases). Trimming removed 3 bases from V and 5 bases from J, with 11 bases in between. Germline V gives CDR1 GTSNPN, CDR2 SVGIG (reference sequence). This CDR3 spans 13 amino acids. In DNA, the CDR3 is TGTGCCTGGAGCCAGGGAGGGTATCAGCCCCAGCATTTT. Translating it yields CAWSQGGYQPQHF. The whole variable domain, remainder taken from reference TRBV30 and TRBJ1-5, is SQTIHQWPATLVQPVGSPLSLECTVEGTSNPNLYWYRQAAGRGLQLLFYSVGIGQISSEVPQNLSASRPQDRQFILSSKKLLLSDSGFYLCAWSQGGYQPQHFGDGTRLSIL.

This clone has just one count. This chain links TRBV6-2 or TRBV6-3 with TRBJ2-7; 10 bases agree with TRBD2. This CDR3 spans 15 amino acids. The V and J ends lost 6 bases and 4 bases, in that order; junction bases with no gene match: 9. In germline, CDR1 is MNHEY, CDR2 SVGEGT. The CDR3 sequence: CASSAGLAGVYEQYF. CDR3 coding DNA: TGTGCCAGCAGCGCGGGCCTAGCGGGGGTTTACGAGCAGTACTTC.

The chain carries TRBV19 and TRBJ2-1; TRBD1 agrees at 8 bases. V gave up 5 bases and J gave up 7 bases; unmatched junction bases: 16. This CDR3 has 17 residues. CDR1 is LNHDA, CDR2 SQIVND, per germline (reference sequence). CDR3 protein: CASSSWGLGRGRNEQFF. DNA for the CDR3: TGTGCCAGTAGTTCCTGGGGCCTTGGCAGGGGGCGGAATGAGCAGTTCTTC.

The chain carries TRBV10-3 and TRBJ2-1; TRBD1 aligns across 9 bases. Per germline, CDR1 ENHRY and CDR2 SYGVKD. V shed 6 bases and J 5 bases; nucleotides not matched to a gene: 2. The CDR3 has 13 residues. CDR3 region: CAIRTGGHNEQFF. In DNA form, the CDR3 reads TGTGCCATCAGGACAGGGGGGCACAATGAGCAGTTCTTC.

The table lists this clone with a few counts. The CDR3 nucleotides read TGTGCCAGCAGCCCGACAGCGAACGGTAATCAGCCCCAGCATTTT. As protein: CASSPTANGNQPQHF. The chain carries TRBV3-1 (or the pseudogene TRBV3-2) and TRBJ1-5; possibly TRBD1 for D (5 bases). With 4 bases removed from V and 4 bases from J, the gap between germline ends came to 14 bases. Germline V CDR1 and CDR2: LGHDT, YNNKEL (reference sequence). The CDR3 has 15 residues.

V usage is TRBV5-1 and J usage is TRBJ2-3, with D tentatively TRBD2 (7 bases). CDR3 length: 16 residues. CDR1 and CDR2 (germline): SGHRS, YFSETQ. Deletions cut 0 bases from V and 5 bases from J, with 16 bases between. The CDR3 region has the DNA TGCGCCAGCAGCTTGGCCGGGGGGCTTACTATAGATACGCAGTATTTT. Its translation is CASSLAGGLTIDTQYF.

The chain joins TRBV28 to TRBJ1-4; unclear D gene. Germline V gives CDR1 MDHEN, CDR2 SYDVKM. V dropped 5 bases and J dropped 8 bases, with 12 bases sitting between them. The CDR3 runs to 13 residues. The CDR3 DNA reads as TGTGCCAGCAGTCAAAGTCTCGGGGAAAAACTGTTTTTT. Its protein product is CASSQSLGEKLFF.

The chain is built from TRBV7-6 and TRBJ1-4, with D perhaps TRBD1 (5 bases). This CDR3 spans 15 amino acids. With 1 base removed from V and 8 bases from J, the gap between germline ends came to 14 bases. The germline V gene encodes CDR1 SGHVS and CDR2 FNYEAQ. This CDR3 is CASSLVGQGGEKLFF. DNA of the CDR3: TGTGCCAGCAGCTTAGTAGGCCAGGGTGGGGAAAAACTGTTTTTT.

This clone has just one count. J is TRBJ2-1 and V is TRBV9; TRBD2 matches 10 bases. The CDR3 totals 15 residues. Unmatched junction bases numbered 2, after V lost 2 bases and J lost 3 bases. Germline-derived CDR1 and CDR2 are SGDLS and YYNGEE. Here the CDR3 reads CASSVSGGDYNEQFF. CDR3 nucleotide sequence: TGTGCCAGCAGCGTGAGCGGGGGGGACTACAATGAGCAGTTCTTC.

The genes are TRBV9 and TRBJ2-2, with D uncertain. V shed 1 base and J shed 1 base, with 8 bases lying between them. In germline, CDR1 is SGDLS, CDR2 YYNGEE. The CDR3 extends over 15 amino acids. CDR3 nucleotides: TGTGCCAGCAGCGTACAATCCCAGAACACCGGGGAGCTGTTTTTT. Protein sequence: CASSVQSQNTGELFF.

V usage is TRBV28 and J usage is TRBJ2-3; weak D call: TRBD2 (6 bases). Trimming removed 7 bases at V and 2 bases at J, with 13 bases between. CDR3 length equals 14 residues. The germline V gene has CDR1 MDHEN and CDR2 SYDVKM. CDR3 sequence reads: CASNDAGTTDTQYF. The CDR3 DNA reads TGTGCCAGCAATGATGCGGGGACCACAGATACGCAGTATTTT.